This T cell receptor (beta chain) was sequenced during a study of T cell responses to AZD1222 COVID-19 vaccine. Study background: Second-dose intervals near 4 or 12 weeks were combined.

General observations from the study: All repertoire sampling was performed exclusively after the peak T cell response. A mostly white British donor set with more females was recruited, and clonal diversity was possibly underestimated. The study found Spike-specific TCR breadth and depth rose after two AZD1222 doses.

This clone was picked up one time. Its antigen is unknown. TCRdb's copy holds only in-frame clones and misses some; the assay was immunoSEQ multiplex PCR. The sample carries some 130,000 clones, roughly 90% recorded once. J lost 4 bases, V lost 4 bases, and 10 bases had no gene match. The CDR3 extends over 17 amino acids. Germline CDR1 reads SGDLS; CDR2 reads YYNGEE. V and J are TRBV9 and TRBJ2-1, with TRBD2 identical over 11 bases. This clonotype was sampled from an adult in good health. Here the sequenced sample was peripheral blood, taken on day 0 of AZD1222 vaccination. The CDR3 coding sequence is TGTGCCAGCAGCCCCCGACTGACTAGCGGGGAGTACAATGAGCAGTTCTTC. It yields the protein CASSPRLTSGEYNEQFF.